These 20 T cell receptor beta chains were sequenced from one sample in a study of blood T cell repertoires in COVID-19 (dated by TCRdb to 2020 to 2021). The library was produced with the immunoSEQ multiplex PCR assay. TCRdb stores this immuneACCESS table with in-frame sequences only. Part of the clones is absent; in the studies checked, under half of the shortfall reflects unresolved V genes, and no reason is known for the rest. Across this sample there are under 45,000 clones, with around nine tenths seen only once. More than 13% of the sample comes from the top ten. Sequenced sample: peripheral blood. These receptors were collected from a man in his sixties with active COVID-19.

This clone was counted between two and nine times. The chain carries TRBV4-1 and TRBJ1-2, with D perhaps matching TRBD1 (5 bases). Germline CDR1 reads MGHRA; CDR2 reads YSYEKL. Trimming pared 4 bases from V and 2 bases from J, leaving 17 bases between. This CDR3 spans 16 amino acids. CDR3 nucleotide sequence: TGCGCCAGCAGCCCGCGTCTACCCCCAGGGAACTATGGCTACACCTTC. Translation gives CASSPRLPPGNYGYTF.

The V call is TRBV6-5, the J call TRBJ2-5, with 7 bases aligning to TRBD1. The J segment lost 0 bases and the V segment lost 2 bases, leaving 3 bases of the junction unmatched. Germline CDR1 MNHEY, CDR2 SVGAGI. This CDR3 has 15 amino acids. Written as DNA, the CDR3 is TGTGCCAGCAGTTACGAACAGGGGAACCAAGAGACCCAGTACTTC. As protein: CASSYEQGNQETQYF.

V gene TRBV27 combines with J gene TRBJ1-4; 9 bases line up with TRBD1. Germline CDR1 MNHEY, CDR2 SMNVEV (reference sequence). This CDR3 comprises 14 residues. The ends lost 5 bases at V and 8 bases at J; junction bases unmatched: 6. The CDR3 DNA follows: TGTGCCAGCAGTCCGGGACAGGGACACGAAAAACTGTTTTTT. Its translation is CASSPGQGHEKLFF.

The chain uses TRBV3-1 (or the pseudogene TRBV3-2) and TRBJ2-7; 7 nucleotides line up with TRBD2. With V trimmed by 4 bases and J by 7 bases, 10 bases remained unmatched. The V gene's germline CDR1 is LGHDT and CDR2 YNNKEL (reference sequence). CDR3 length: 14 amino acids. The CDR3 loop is CASSPARGVGEQYF. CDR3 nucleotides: TGTGCCAGCAGCCCGGCCCGGGGGGTTGGTGAGCAGTACTTC.

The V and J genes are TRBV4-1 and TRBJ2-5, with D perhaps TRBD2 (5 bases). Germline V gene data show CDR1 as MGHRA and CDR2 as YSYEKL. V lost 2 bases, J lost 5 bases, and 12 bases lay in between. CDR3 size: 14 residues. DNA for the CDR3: TGCGCCAGCAGCCAATCTCCGGGGATGGAGACCCAGTACTTC. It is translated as CASSQSPGMETQYF.

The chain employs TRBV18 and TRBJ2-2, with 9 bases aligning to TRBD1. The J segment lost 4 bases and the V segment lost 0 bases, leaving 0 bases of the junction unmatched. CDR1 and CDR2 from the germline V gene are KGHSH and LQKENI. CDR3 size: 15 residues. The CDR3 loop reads CASSPPTGGTGELFF. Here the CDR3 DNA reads TGTGCCAGCTCACCACCGACAGGGGGCACCGGGGAGCTGTTTTTT.

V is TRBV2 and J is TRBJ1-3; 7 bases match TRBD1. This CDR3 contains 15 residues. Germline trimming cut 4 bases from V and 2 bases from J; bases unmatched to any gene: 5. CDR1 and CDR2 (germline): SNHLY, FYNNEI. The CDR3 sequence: CASSVVGGPGNTIYF. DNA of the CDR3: TGTGCCAGCAGTGTAGTAGGGGGCCCTGGAAACACCATATATTTT.

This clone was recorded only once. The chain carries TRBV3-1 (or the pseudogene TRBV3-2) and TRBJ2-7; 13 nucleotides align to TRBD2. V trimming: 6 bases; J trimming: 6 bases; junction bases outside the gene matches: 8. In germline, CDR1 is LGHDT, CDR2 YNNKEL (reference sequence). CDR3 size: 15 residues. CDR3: CASSQLAGGPGEQYF. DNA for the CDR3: TGTGCCAGCAGTCAACTAGCGGGAGGGCCGGGCGAGCAGTACTTC.

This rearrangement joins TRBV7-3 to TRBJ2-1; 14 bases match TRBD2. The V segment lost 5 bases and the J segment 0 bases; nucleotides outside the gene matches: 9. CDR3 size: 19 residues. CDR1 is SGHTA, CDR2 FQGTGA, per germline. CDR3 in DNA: TGTGCCAGCAGCCAGACTAGCGGGAGGGCGGGGTTCTCCTACAATGAGCAGTTCTTC. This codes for CASSQTSGRAGFSYNEQFF.

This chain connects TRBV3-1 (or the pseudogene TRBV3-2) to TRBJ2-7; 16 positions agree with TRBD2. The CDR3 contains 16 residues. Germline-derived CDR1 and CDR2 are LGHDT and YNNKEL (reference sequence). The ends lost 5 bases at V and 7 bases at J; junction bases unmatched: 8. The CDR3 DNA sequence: TGTGCCAGCAGCGCGGGACTAGCGGGAGGGCCGTGGGAGCAGTACTTC. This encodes CASSAGLAGGPWEQYF.

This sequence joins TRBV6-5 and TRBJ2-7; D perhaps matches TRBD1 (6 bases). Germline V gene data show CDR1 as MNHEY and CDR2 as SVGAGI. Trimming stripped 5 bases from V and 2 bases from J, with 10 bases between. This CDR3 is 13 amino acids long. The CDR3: CASSSRQAYEQYF. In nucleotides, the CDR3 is TGTGCCAGCAGTAGTAGACAGGCCTACGAGCAGTACTTC.

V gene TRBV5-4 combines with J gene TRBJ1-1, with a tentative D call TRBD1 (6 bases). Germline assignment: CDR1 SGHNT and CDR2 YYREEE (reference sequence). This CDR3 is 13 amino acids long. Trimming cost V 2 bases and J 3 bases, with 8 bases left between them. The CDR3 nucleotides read TGTGCCAGCAGCTTTGGACAGCACACTGAAGCTTTCTTT. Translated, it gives CASSFGQHTEAFF.

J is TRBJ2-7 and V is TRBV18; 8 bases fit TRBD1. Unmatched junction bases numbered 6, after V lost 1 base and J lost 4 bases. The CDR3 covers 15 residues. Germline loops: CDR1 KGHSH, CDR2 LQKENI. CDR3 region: CASSPQGQGSYEQYF. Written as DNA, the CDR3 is TGTGCCAGCTCACCACAAGGACAGGGATCGTACGAGCAGTACTTC.

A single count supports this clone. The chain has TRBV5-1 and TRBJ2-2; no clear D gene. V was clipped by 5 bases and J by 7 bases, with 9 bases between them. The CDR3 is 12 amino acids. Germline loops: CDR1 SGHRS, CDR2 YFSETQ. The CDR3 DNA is TGCGCCAGCAGGACTGTTCGCGGGGAGCTGTTTTTT. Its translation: CASRTVRGELFF.

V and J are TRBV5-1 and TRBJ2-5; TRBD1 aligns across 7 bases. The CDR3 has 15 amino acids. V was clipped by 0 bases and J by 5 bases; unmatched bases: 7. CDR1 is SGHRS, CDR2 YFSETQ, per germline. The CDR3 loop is CASSLEGRGWETQYF. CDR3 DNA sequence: TGCGCCAGCAGCTTGGAAGGCAGGGGGTGGGAGACCCAGTACTTC.

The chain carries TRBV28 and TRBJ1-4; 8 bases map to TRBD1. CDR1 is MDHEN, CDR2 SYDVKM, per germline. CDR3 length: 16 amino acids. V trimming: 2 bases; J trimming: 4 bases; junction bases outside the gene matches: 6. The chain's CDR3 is CASSLAGQAINEKLFF. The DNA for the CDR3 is TGTGCCAGCAGTTTAGCGGGACAGGCTATTAATGAAAAACTGTTTTTT.

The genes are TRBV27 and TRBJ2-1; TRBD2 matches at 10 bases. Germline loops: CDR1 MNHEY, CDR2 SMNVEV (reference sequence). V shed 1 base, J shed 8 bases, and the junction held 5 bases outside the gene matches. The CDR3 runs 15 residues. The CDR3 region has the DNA TGTGCCAGCAGTTTATGGGCTAGCGGGAGAGATGAGCAGTTCTTC. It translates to CASSLWASGRDEQFF.

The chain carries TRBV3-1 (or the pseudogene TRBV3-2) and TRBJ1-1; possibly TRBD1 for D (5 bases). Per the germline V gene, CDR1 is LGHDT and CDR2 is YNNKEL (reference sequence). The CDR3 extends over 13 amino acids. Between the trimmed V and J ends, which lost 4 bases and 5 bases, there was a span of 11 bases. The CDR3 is CASSLGRGTEAFF. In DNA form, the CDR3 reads TGTGCCAGCAGCCTGGGGCGTGGGACTGAAGCTTTCTTT.

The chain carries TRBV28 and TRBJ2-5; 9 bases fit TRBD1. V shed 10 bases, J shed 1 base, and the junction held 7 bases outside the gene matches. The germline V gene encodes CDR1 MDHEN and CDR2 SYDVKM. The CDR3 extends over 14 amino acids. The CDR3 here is CAIPPDRGQETQYF. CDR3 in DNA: TGTGCCATACCCCCGGACAGGGGCCAAGAGACCCAGTACTTC.

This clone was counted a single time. CDR3 DNA: TGTGCCACCAGCAGAGTAGGGTCTCTAGGAGGCAATGAGCAGTTCTTC. Its protein is CATSRVGSLGGNEQFF. This chain uses TRBV15 with TRBJ2-1; TRBD2 is a possible D gene (5 bases). The V gene's germline CDR1 is LNHNV and CDR2 YYDKDF (reference sequence). The CDR3 runs 16 residues. Trimming shortened V by 1 base and J by 6 bases, and 16 bases separated the two germline ends.